This T cell receptor beta chain was recorded in a study of T cell clonality in common variable immunodeficiency (dated by TCRdb to between 2014 and 2017). Overall results and qualifications from the work: TCRbeta clonality was higher in CVID subjects than in healthy controls (t-test p = 0.018), and the increase was most characteristic of about a third of subjects. Healthy controls shared more TCRbeta clones with each other than CVID subjects shared among themselves (p < 0.0001). Patient heterogeneity within the CVID cohort put limits on correlating repertoire features with clinical complications. Fewer deletions and N-nucleotide insertions were reportedly observed in CVID TCRbeta sequences, and highly modified clones with 13 or more V deletions were reportedly absent from CVID TCRbeta sequences. Although equal DNA input was used, an average of approximately 82,000 unique sequences per sample was obtained for controls, compared with 30,000 to 35,000 for CVID samples. The authors noted that sequencing repertoires of T cell subpopulations would be needed to clarify what caused the increased clonality in CVID.

Both CVID patients and healthy controls were predominantly of Caucasian heritage. Heparinized peripheral whole blood samples of about 5 to 8 ml were obtained from each donor. Genomic DNA from adults with common variable immune deficiency (CVID) and from healthy adult controls was the source for sequencing TCRbeta CDR3 repertoires. There were about 22 healthy adult volunteers in the control group (approximately 12 female and around 10 male), ranging in age from about 20 to 75 years, with a mean age of 34. To isolate peripheral blood mononuclear cells, diluted blood was subjected to density centrifugation over Hypaque 1077 or Ficoll-Paque. Genomic DNA was obtained from unsorted mononuclear cells using either Qiagen column purification or a centrifugation-based method. Equivalent amounts of genomic DNA from CVID and control samples were used as sequencing input. For every sample, a 60 bp segment covering the rearranged TCRbeta CDR3 region was amplified and then sequenced. The immunoSEQ assay, a bias-corrected multiplex PCR combined with high-throughput sequencing, was used for TCRbeta amplification. Turning to the authors' computational methods: Every unique nucleotide sequence counted as a clone and was annotated with V, D and J genes, copy number and frequency. Sequences were labeled productive if in frame, and non-productive if out of frame or containing stop codons. As previously described, clonality was computed from Shannon's entropy. The predicted amino acid sequences of productive clones were used to derive the mean CDR3 Kyte-Doolittle hydropathy. Using the R hclust function, scaled V gene usage was clustered hierarchically with Manhattan distance and complete linkage. To assess clone sharing by CDR3 amino acid sequence, 12 repertoires per group were resampled over 100 rounds. The repertoires were searched for 55 to 75 published EBV-specific TCRbeta sequences and roughly 250 published CMV-specific TCRbeta sequences. Two CVID samples yielding fewer than 10,000 sequences were excluded from analysis, leaving 42 CVID repertoires. In its TCRdb copy, this immuneACCESS table keeps in-frame sequences only and misses some clones. Where compared with another copy, unresolved V genes explain less than half of these, and the others have no known cause. The D gene and trimming were derived from the DNA, and the V and J assignments and clone size from that table. For this sample, approximately 56,000 clones appear and none is a singleton. The ten largest clonotypes hold approximately 2% of the sample.

At least ten counts were recorded for this clone. Its antigen has not been determined. The read falls 3 residues short of the CDR3 end, and the missing part is taken from the germline J gene. V is pruned by 5 bases and J by 3 bases, leaving 7 bases of the junction without a gene match. From the germline V gene (reference sequence), CDR1 is GTSNPN and CDR2 is SVGIG. From the cysteine up to the phenylalanine, the CDR3 has a length of 14 residues. Shown are 33 bases from within the CDR3, in frame from base 1. Sequenced material: peripheral blood mononuclear cells. The source is a person aged 18 to 75 in good health. Recombination connected TRBV30 to TRBJ1-3, with TRBD1 matching 7 junction bases. The CDR3 here reads CAWGRDSHGNTIYF. The CDR3 bases that were read are TGTGCCTGGGGACGGGACAGCCATGGAAACACC.